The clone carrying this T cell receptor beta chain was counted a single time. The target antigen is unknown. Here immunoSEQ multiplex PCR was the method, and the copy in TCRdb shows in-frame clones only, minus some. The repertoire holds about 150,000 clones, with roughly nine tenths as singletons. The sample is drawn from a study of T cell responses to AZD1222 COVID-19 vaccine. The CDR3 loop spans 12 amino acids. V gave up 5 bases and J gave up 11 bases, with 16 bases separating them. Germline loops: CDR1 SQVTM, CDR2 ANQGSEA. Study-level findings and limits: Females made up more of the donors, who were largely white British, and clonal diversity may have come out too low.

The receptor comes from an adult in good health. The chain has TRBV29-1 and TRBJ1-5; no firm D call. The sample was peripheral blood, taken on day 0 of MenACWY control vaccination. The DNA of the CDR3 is TGCAGCGTTTATTCCTTGGATGGGGCCCAGCATTTT. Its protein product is CSVYSLDGAQHF. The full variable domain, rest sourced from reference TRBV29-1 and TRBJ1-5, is SAVISQKPSRDICQRGTSLTIQCQVDSQVTMMFWYRQQPGQSLTLIATANQGSEATYESGFVIDKFPISRPNLTFSTLTVSNMSPEDSSIYLCSVYSLDGAQHFGDGTRLSIL.